The 7 T cell receptor beta chains reported below all come from one sample, sequenced in a study of T cell responses to AZD1222 COVID-19 vaccine. Sequencing was performed with immunoSEQ multiplex PCR; in TCRdb, only in-frame clones are kept and a portion is missing. This sample yields fewer than 100,000 clones, of which 88% are seen a single time; about 15% belongs to the top ten. Here the sequenced sample was peripheral blood, taken 28 days after the second AZD1222 dose. The origin of the receptors is an adult who received the AZD1222 COVID-19 vaccine.

V and J are TRBV27 and TRBJ2-7; either TRBD1 or TRBD2 may fit D (5 bases each). The V and J ends lost 3 bases and 2 bases respectively, with 14 bases between them. Germline V lookup: CDR1 MNHEY, CDR2 SMNVEV (reference sequence). This CDR3 comprises 15 residues. CDR3 nucleotides: TGTGCCAGCAGTTTTTCCGGGACGGAAACCTACGAGCAGTACTTC. It specifies CASSFSGTETYEQYF.

This rearrangement joins TRBV18 to TRBJ2-1, with TRBD2 identical over 8 bases. CDR3 length equals 15 residues. With 3 bases clipped from V and 9 bases from J, the junction kept 10 bases outside the gene matches. Per germline, CDR1 KGHSH and CDR2 LQKENI. The CDR3 loop reads CASSPRGLVVGEQFF. The CDR3 DNA reads as TGTGCCAGCTCACCGCGGGGACTAGTGGTCGGTGAGCAGTTCTTC.

CDR3 nucleotide sequence: TGTGCCAGCAGCTTTATGCCCCTAGGGCACTATGGCTACACCTTC. Its translation is CASSFMPLGHYGYTF. The chain uses TRBV7-8 and TRBJ1-2; D is ambiguous. The CDR3 totals 15 residues. Germline CDR1 reads SGHVS; CDR2 reads FQNEAQ. V was shortened by 3 bases and J by 3 bases, with 14 bases between the two germline ends.

J is TRBJ1-1 and V is TRBV29-1, with D maybe TRBD1 (5 bases). Per germline, CDR1 SQVTM and CDR2 ANQGSEA. Between the trimmed V and J ends, which lost 6 bases and 2 bases, there was a span of 13 bases. There are 13 residues in the CDR3. CDR3 nucleotides: TGCAGCGTAAAGGACATGGCAAACACTGAAGCTTTCTTT. Translated: CSVKDMANTEAFF. Together with reference TRBV29-1 and TRBJ1-1, the CDR3 gives the full variable domain: SAVISQKPSRDICQRGTSLTIQCQVDSQVTMMFWYRQQPGQSLTLIATANQGSEATYESGFVIDKFPISRPNLTFSTLTVSNMSPEDSSIYLCSVKDMANTEAFFGQGTRLTVV.

V gene TRBV11-3 combines with J gene TRBJ2-7; no definite D call. The CDR3 is made up of 13 amino acids. V was trimmed by 0 bases and J by 4 bases, leaving 7 bases between them. In germline, CDR1 is SGHNT, CDR2 YENEEA. The CDR3 reads CASSLDSDYEQYF. The CDR3 DNA reads as TGTGCCAGCAGCTTAGATTCGGATTACGAGCAGTACTTC.

This clone was counted only a few times. The chain recombines TRBV30 with TRBJ1-2; no reliable D call. The CDR3 is 15 amino acids. CDR1 and CDR2 from the germline V gene are GTSNPN and SVGIG (reference sequence). Trimming left V 0 bases short and J 4 bases short, with 15 bases between. In DNA, the CDR3 is TGTGCCTGGAGTGTAATGGCGGCCGGAATCTATGGCTACACCTTC. Translation gives CAWSVMAAGIYGYTF. Full variable domain (outside the CDR3, taken from reference TRBV30 and TRBJ1-2): SQTIHQWPATLVQPVGSPLSLECTVEGTSNPNLYWYRQAAGRGLQLLFYSVGIGQISSEVPQNLSASRPQDRQFILSSKKLLLSDSGFYLCAWSVMAAGIYGYTFGSGTRLTVV.

The chain has TRBV28 and TRBJ2-7; 10 bases align to TRBD2. The length of the CDR3 is 14 residues. The V gene's germline CDR1 is MDHEN and CDR2 SYDVKM. Losses at the gene ends were 6 bases for V and 6 bases for J; bases not matched to a gene: 8. For the CDR3, the DNA is TGTGCCAGCAGACCTAGCGGGAGTCGTGGCGAGCAGTACTTC. As protein: CASRPSGSRGEQYF.